These 22 T cell receptor beta chains were sequenced from one sample in a study of ipilimumab plus nivolumab after autologous stem cell transplantation. Assay used: immunoSEQ multiplex PCR; TCRdb lists only in-frame clones, some missing. Of 10,000 or so clones detected, about 70% appear once; the ten largest clones hold over 25%. Sequencing used PBMCs, obtained in a trial of ipilimumab plus nivolumab as post-transplant consolidation. The receptors stem from a male donor with diffuse large B-cell lymphoma.

This chain joins TRBV5-1 and TRBJ2-7; 10 bases line up with TRBD2. The CDR3 covers 14 residues. V lost 2 bases to trimming and J lost 6 bases; unmatched junction nucleotides: 5. Germline values: CDR1 SGHRS, CDR2 YFSETQ. In nucleotides, the CDR3 is TGCGCCAGCAGCTTAGGGACTAGCGCGAGCGAGCAGTACTTC. As protein: CASSLGTSASEQYF.

This clone showed up just a few times. The genes are TRBV5-8 and TRBJ2-7; TRBD1 or TRBD2 may be the D gene (5 bases each). CDR1 and CDR2 from the germline V gene are SGHTS and YDEGEE. This CDR3 has 16 amino acids. The V gene lost 4 bases and the J gene lost 7 bases, with 24 bases spanning the gap. Written as DNA, the CDR3 is TGTGCCAGCAGCCAAGATCCGGCCGGGGACCTAAGAGAGCAGTACTTC. Translating it yields CASSQDPAGDLREQYF.

V is TRBV9 and J is TRBJ2-5, with 7 nucleotides matching TRBD2. Looked up from germline, CDR1 is SGDLS and CDR2 is YYNGEE. V lost 0 bases and J lost 7; bases outside the gene matches: 6. CDR3 length: 14 residues. The CDR3 sequence: CASSVETSRGTQYF. The CDR3 region has the DNA TGTGCCAGCAGCGTAGAGACTAGCAGAGGGACCCAGTACTTC.

In its sample, this clone was seen a few times. CDR3 in DNA: TGTGCTAGTGGTTTCATCACAACTGCTAGCGGGGGCGCGAACACCGGGGAGCTGTTTTTT. It codes for CASGFITTASGGANTGELFF. The rearrangement links TRBV12-5 to TRBJ2-2, with 10 bases fitting TRBD2. CDR1 and CDR2 from the germline V gene are LGHNT and FRNRAP. This CDR3 spans 20 amino acids. Unmatched junction bases numbered 13, after V lost 3 bases and J lost 0 bases.

In its sample, this clone was seen once. This chain links TRBV7-2 with TRBJ2-7; D is uncertain. Germline V CDR1 and CDR2: SGHTA, FQGNSA. The CDR3 is 17 residues long. V was shortened by 1 base and J by 2 bases, with 18 bases between the two germline ends. The CDR3 spells CASSLGPGRAWPYEQYF. As DNA, the CDR3 is TGTGCCAGCAGCTTAGGTCCCGGACGCGCGTGGCCCTACGAGCAGTACTTC.

The chain couples TRBV5-8 to TRBJ2-1; D is unresolved. The V gene's germline CDR1 is SGHTS and CDR2 YDEGEE. This CDR3 has 16 amino acids. V was cut by 3 bases and J by 7 bases, with 20 bases left in between. The CDR3 nucleotides read TGTGCCAGCAGCTCTGCCGAAGAATGGGTCGGGAATGAGCAGTTCTTC. Amino acid sequence: CASSSAEEWVGNEQFF.

The J gene is TRBJ1-1, the V gene TRBV5-4, with a weak D call TRBD1 (5 bases). The CDR3 extends over 16 amino acids. V was shortened by 5 bases and J by 4 bases, with 21 bases between the two germline ends. Germline V lookup: CDR1 SGHNT, CDR2 YYREEE (reference sequence). The CDR3 region has the DNA TGTGCCAGCAGTAGGCCAGGGAAAGATGCGTCCACTGAAGCTTTCTTT. Protein product: CASSRPGKDASTEAFF.

The chain joins TRBV5-6 to TRBJ2-7; D may correspond to TRBD1 or TRBD2 (6 bases each). Germline CDR1 SGHDT, CDR2 YYEEEE. The CDR3 totals 16 residues. Trimming stripped 0 bases from V and 3 bases from J, with 16 bases between. The CDR3 nucleotides are TGTGCCAGCAGCTTGGAGGGGGGCAGGAGACACTACGAGCAGTACTTC. Translation: CASSLEGGRRHYEQYF.

The rearrangement links TRBV21-1 to TRBJ2-1; the table's TRBD1 call for D was not verified on the DNA. TRBV21-1 is a pseudogene segment. CDR3 length equals 17 residues. CDR3 sequence: CASSSPRHWTSNSEQFF. The CDR3 coding sequence is TGTGCCAGCAGCTCTCCGAGGCATTGGACATCTAATTCTGAGCAGTTCTTC.

The gene calls are TRBV2 and TRBJ2-7, with D perhaps being TRBD1 or TRBD2 (5 bases each). The CDR3 length is 15 residues. V lost 4 bases and J 0 bases, leaving 13 bases between the germline ends. Germline CDR1 and CDR2: SNHLY and FYNNEI. CDR3 coding DNA: TGTGCCAGCAGTGTTTCTGGGACCTACTCCTACGAGCAGTACTTC. This sequence encodes CASSVSGTYSYEQYF.

CDR3 protein: CASSSEGTGGWNTEAFF. The CDR3 DNA is TGTGCCAGCAGCTCGGAGGGGACAGGGGGCTGGAACACTGAAGCTTTCTTT. The gene calls are TRBV9 and TRBJ1-1, with TRBD1 matching 12 bases. The CDR3 consists of 17 residues. J gave up 1 base and V 4 bases, and 8 bases lay outside the gene matches. Germline V gives CDR1 SGDLS, CDR2 YYNGEE. The full variable domain, rest sourced from reference TRBV9 and TRBJ1-1, is DSGVTQTPKHLITATGQRVTLRCSPRSGDLSVYWYQQSLDQGLQFLIQYYNGEERAKGNILERFSAQQFPDLHSELNLSSLELGDSALYFCASSSEGTGGWNTEAFFGQGTRLTVV.

The chain has TRBV7-9 and TRBJ2-3; D remains unclear. Germline CDR1 and CDR2: SEHNR and FQNEAQ (reference sequence). V was cut by 5 bases and J by 3 bases, with 9 bases left in between. The CDR3 has 13 residues. The CDR3 is CASSLGRTDTQYF. As DNA, the CDR3 is TGTGCCAGCAGCCTAGGGCGGACAGATACGCAGTATTTT.

This clone was detected only a few times. This chain links TRBV9 with TRBJ2-1; D uncertain. CDR1 and CDR2 from the germline V gene are SGDLS and YYNGEE. The ends were cut back, 0 bases at V and 8 bases at J, with 6 bases in the middle. CDR3 size: 12 residues. CDR3: CASSVVPHEQFF. CDR3 nucleotide sequence: TGTGCCAGCAGCGTAGTTCCCCATGAGCAGTTCTTC.

This chain uses TRBV27 with TRBJ2-1; D is uncertain. Germline V gene data show CDR1 as MNHEY and CDR2 as SMNVEV (reference sequence). V was trimmed by 4 bases and J by 12 bases, leaving 10 bases between them. The length of the CDR3 is 11 residues. The CDR3 coding sequence is TGTGCCAGCAGTTCCGTGGGTGGGCAGTTCTTC. This gives the protein CASSSVGGQFF.

The chain is built from TRBV5-5 and TRBJ1-1; D gene uncertain. The V gene lost 0 bases and the J gene lost 6 bases, with 12 bases spanning the gap. This CDR3 has 14 amino acids. Germline CDR1 and CDR2: SGHKS and YYEKEE (reference sequence). CDR3 sequence: CASSLGPYGPEAFF. CDR3 sequence (DNA): TGTGCCAGCAGCTTGGGCCCCTATGGGCCTGAAGCTTTCTTT.

The chain carries TRBV9 and TRBJ2-2; possibly TRBD1 or TRBD2 for D (5 bases each). Germline V gene sequence: CDR1 SGDLS, CDR2 YYNGEE. Trimming took 4 bases from V and 5 from J, leaving 15 bases between them. The CDR3 totals 15 residues. CDR3 residues: CASSPGPWGTGELFF. The CDR3 coding sequence is TGTGCCAGCAGCCCCGGGCCCTGGGGGACCGGGGAGCTGTTTTTT.

V and J are TRBV30 and TRBJ1-2, with 7 bases matching TRBD1. Germline CDR1 is GTSNPN and CDR2 is SVGIG (reference sequence). V dropped 0 bases and J dropped 5; count of bases not matched to a gene: 9. This CDR3 has 15 residues. The CDR3 reads CAWSVGGQTFYGYTF. The CDR3 DNA follows: TGTGCCTGGAGTGTAGGGGGACAGACGTTTTATGGCTACACCTTC.

The gene calls are TRBV7-9 and TRBJ1-2; unclear D gene. The ends were cut back, 2 bases at V and 4 bases at J, with 8 bases in the middle. The CDR3 covers 13 residues. The germline V gene has CDR1 SEHNR and CDR2 FQNEAQ (reference sequence). CDR3: CASSLFPVYGYTF. The DNA of the CDR3 is TGTGCCAGCAGCTTATTCCCAGTCTATGGCTACACCTTC.

The gene calls are TRBV27 and TRBJ2-2; no definite D call. Trimming shortened V by 6 bases and J by 8 bases, and 13 bases separated the two germline ends. The CDR3 sequence is 13 residues long. Germline V gene sequence: CDR1 MNHEY, CDR2 SMNVEV (reference sequence). CDR3 loop: CASRKRLVGELFF. The CDR3 DNA reads as TGTGCCAGCAGGAAACGGCTAGTTGGGGAGCTGTTTTTT.

There are a few counts of this clone. The V gene is TRBV9, the J gene TRBJ1-1; tentative D call: TRBD1 (5 bases). Germline assignment: CDR1 SGDLS and CDR2 YYNGEE. V was pared by 4 bases and J by 5 bases, with 15 bases between. The CDR3 sequence is 14 residues long. The DNA for the CDR3 is TGTGCCAGCAGCCCAGGTGGGGGTCGGACTGAAGCTTTCTTT. Translated, it gives CASSPGGGRTEAFF. Full variable domain (remainder filled in from reference TRBV9 and TRBJ1-1): DSGVTQTPKHLITATGQRVTLRCSPRSGDLSVYWYQQSLDQGLQFLIQYYNGEERAKGNILERFSAQQFPDLHSELNLSSLELGDSALYFCASSPGGGRTEAFFGQGTRLTVV.

The V and J genes are TRBV5-1 and TRBJ2-5, with TRBD1 as a possible D gene (6 bases). Germline V gene lookup returns CDR1 SGHRS and CDR2 YFSETQ. This CDR3 contains 15 residues. The V gene lost 9 bases and the J gene lost 1 base, with 19 bases spanning the gap. This chain's CDR3 is CATSQGVGPQETQYF. The CDR3 bases are TGCGCCACCTCACAGGGCGTCGGGCCCCAAGAGACCCAGTACTTC.

V gene TRBV27 combines with J gene TRBJ2-3, with 7 bases matching TRBD2. The CDR3 is 16 residues long. Germline V CDR1 and CDR2: MNHEY, SMNVEV (reference sequence). V trimming: 1 base; J trimming: 4 bases; junction bases outside the gene matches: 8. CDR3 protein: CASSLFVGGPADTQYF. The CDR3, as DNA: TGTGCCAGCAGTTTATTTGTGGGAGGGCCCGCAGATACGCAGTATTTT.